This TCR beta chain was obtained from a study of blood T cell repertoires in COVID-19. Study background: T cells, B-cell-depleted T cells, or PBMCs provided the cDNA or gDNA that served as material.

Germline V CDR1 and CDR2: SGHTA, FQGTGA. V shed 0 bases, J shed 1 base, and the junction held 3 bases outside the gene matches. The CDR3 runs 16 residues. Original handling: Estimation of nucleated cell counts was performed using reference gene primer amplification. Clones were read by immunoSEQ multiplex PCR, and TCRdb kept only the in-frame ones, dropping some. Clone size and the V and J calls come from that table; the DNA yielded D and trimming. The sample has about 140,000 clones; 77% are singletons. This sequence joins TRBV7-3 and TRBJ2-3; 8 bases fit TRBD2. The source is a woman aged 50 to 65 with active or convalescent COVID-19. The sequenced sample was peripheral blood. CDR3 in DNA: TGTGCCAGCAGCTTAACTGGGCGGGGGGGCACAGATACGCAGTATTTT. Its translation is CASSLTGRGGTDTQYF.